This T cell receptor (beta chain) derives from a study of shared clonotypes between healthy human individuals. Regarding the study as a whole: Few donors restricted represented genetic and exposure-history diversity. Clonotype sharing levels among donors were expected to vary with sequencing depth.

Only CD45RO-negative cells positively selected for CCR7 counted as naive CD8 cells, so terminally differentiated effector memory CD45RA+ cells were excluded. Remarks on this clone: What it recognizes is unknown.

CDR1 and CDR2 (germline): MGHRA, YSYEKL. V was shortened by 1 base and J by 9 bases, with 10 bases between the two germline ends. CDR3 length equals 13 residues. This table comes from immunoSEQ multiplex PCR, and its TCRdb copy is limited to in-frame clones, with some not included. The sample records roughly 2,000,000 clones, around 96% being singletons. The chain recombines TRBV4-1 with TRBJ2-1; possibly TRBD2 for D (5 bases). The sequence came from a man aged 18-30 years in good health. The sequenced material came from naive CD8+ T cells sorted from blood. The CDR3 nucleotides read TGCGCCAGCAGCCAAGGGACGGGGAGTGAGCAGTTCTTC. Protein product: CASSQGTGSEQFF.